These 7 T cell receptor beta chains were all obtained from the same sample, sequenced in a study of spatial heterogeneity in lung cancer. Time point reported: sample taken at primary tumor resection. One entry per CDR3 protein, called by TCRdb with MiXCR from the 5' RACE reads. The sample lists 35,000 to 45,000 distinct CDR3 sequences, less than 6.5% occurring once. Sequences were derived from PBMCs, sampled at surgery. Source of these receptors: a female donor with early-stage non-small cell lung cancer.

The J gene is TRBJ1-2, the V gene TRBV20-1; D is uncertain. V was shortened by 3 bases and J by 3 bases, with 26 bases between the two germline ends. Germline lookup yields CDR1 DFQATT and CDR2 SNEGSKA (reference sequence). The CDR3 consists of 18 residues. The CDR3 sequence: CSASFISAGSSIHYGYTF. The CDR3 nucleotides are TGCAGTGCTAGCTTCATTAGTGCCGGGAGTTCTATCCACTATGGCTACACCTTC.

This clonotype was recorded many times. V and J are TRBV20-1 and TRBJ2-2; D perhaps matches TRBD2 (5 bases). The CDR3 has 14 residues. With 3 bases removed from V and 3 bases from J, the gap between germline ends came to 11 bases. Germline V gene sequence: CDR1 DFQATT, CDR2 SNEGSKA (reference sequence). CDR3 region: CSARVGLDTGELFF. The CDR3 nucleotides are TGCAGTGCTAGGGTTGGACTGGACACCGGGGAGCTGTTTTTT.

This clonotype was counted ten times or more. The CDR3 here is CASSGGRGAPGLQYF. CDR3 nucleotides: TGTGCCAGCAGCGGTGGGCGGGGGGCGCCGGGGCTGCAGTACTTC. The V gene is TRBV5-6, the J gene TRBJ2-7, with 8 nucleotides matching TRBD2. The CDR3 runs to 15 residues. Germline V gene lookup returns CDR1 SGHDT and CDR2 YYEEEE. J gave up 9 bases and V 4 bases, and 15 bases lay outside the gene matches.

This clonotype was found many times. The chain recombines TRBV20-1 with TRBJ2-5; D call uncertain. V was trimmed by 6 bases and J by 9 bases, leaving 17 bases between them. This CDR3 has 12 amino acids. CDR1 and CDR2 (germline): DFQATT, SNEGSKA (reference sequence). CDR3 protein: CSAPGPDGAQYF. For the CDR3, the DNA is TGCAGTGCCCCCGGACCTGATGGGGCCCAGTACTTC.

This clonotype occurred many times. The chain couples TRBV20-1 to TRBJ2-7, with unresolved D. Germline assignment: CDR1 DFQATT and CDR2 SNEGSKA (reference sequence). The CDR3 has 12 amino acids. Trimming took off 6 bases at V and 1 base at J, with 10 bases between the two ends. The chain's CDR3 is CSATQSSYEQYF. CDR3 sequence (DNA): TGCAGTGCGACACAGTCTTCCTACGAGCAGTACTTC.

This clonotype was found many times. V and J are TRBV29-1 and TRBJ2-5, with D possibly matching TRBD2 (6 bases). CDR1 and CDR2 (germline): SQVTM, ANQGSEA. The CDR3 is 13 residues long. Trimming left V 3 bases short and J 5 bases short, with 13 bases between. The CDR3 coding sequence is TGCAGCGTTGACTCCAGCGGAGGGGAGACCCAGTACTTC. It codes for CSVDSSGGETQYF.

CDR3 sequence: CASSVGGRQETQYF. As DNA, the CDR3 is TGTGCCAGCAGCGTAGGAGGGAGACAAGAGACCCAGTACTTC. V usage is TRBV9 and J usage is TRBJ2-5, with D tentatively TRBD2 (5 bases). The CDR3 totals 14 residues. The germline V gene has CDR1 SGDLS and CDR2 YYNGEE. V dropped 0 bases and J dropped 2 bases, with 8 bases sitting between them.